A selection of T cell receptor beta chains follows, all from one sample in a study of cytomegalovirus exposure and HLA in healthy donors. Here immunoSEQ multiplex PCR was the method, and the copy in TCRdb shows in-frame clones only, minus some. This repertoire shows around 120,000 clones, over 65% found once; its top ten account for around 3.6%. The specimen was PBMCs. These receptors all stem from a man aged 30 to 39 in good health and CMV-seronegative. The CDR3 runs from the conserved cysteine through the conserved F or W. A D gene is named only where the DNA matches it firmly. Clone size is not always given. Where it is, it says once, few, many or a class for expanded clones.

few	TRBV5-4	TRBJ2-3	NA	TGTGCCAGCAGCCACAAAGGCACAGATACGCAGTATTTT	CASSHKGTDTQYF
NA	TRBV9	TRBJ1-6	NA	TGTGCCAGCAGCGCATCCCGGGGGGAATCACCCCTCCACTTT	CASSASRGESPLHF
NA	TRBV19	TRBJ1-4	TRBD1	TGTGCCAGTAGAATGGACAGGACCGAAAAACTGTTTTTT	CASRMDRTEKLFF
NA	TRBV29-1	TRBJ2-1	TRBD1	TGCAGCGTGGGACAGGGGACTAACAATGAGCAGTTCTTC	CSVGQGTNNEQFF
NA	TRBV25-1	TRBJ1-1	NA	TGTGCCAGCAGTCTGAACTTAATGAACACTGAAGCTTTCTTT	CASSLNLMNTEAFF
NA	TRBV7-3	TRBJ2-5	TRBD1	TGTGCCAGCAGCCCTTCCGGGACAGGGAACCAAGAGACCCAGTACTTC	CASSPSGTGNQETQYF
NA	TRBV7-9	TRBJ1-2	NA	TGTGCCAGCAGCTTAGAGGCTGAACTATATGGCTACACCTTC	CASSLEAELYGYTF
NA	TRBV9	TRBJ2-7	TRBD1	TGTGCCAGCAGCGCGACCGGGACAGGGGGCGTCGAGCAGTACTTC	CASSATGTGGVEQYF
NA	TRBV7-9	TRBJ1-2	NA	TGTGCCAGCAGCCAAGCCGGCGGGGAAAATGGCTACACCTTC	CASSQAGGENGYTF
once	TRBV28	TRBJ1-2	NA	TGTGCCAGCAGTAACAGCTACTATGGCTACACCTTC	CASSNSYYGYTF
NA	TRBV9	TRBJ2-7	TRBD2	TGTGCCAGCAGCGCTCAGGCGGGAGGGCCCTACGAGCAGTACTTC	CASSAQAGGPYEQYF
NA	TRBV7-2	TRBJ2-5	NA	TGTGCCAGCAGCTTATGGGCGGGGGCGGCCGTCCAAGAGACCCAGTACTTC	CASSLWAGAAVQETQYF
NA	TRBV2	TRBJ2-2	NA	TGTGCCAGCAGTGGAGACAGGCCGAACACCGGGGAGCTGTTTTTT	CASSGDRPNTGELFF
few	TRBV18	TRBJ1-1	NA	TGTGCCAGCTCACCACCGGGAAGAAGTATCGGGACAGAAGCTTTCTTT	CASSPPGRSIGTEAFF
once	TRBV9	TRBJ1-1	TRBD1	TGTGCCAGCACCCGGACAGGGGGCAACACTGAAGCTTTCTTT	CASTRTGGNTEAFF
NA	TRBV10-3	TRBJ1-3	NA	TGTGCCAGCACAGGACGGTACTCTGGAAACACCATATATTTT	CASTGRYSGNTIYF
NA	TRBV5-1	TRBJ2-7	TRBD1	TGCGCCAGCAGCCTGGACAGGGCCTACGAGCAGTACTTC	CASSLDRAYEQYF
once	TRBV4-2	TRBJ2-1	TRBD2	TGTGCCAGCAGCCAGGGGGTAGCGGGGAGTAGCTCCTACAATGAGCAGTTCTTC	CASSQGVAGSSSYNEQFF
NA	TRBV28	TRBJ2-2	NA	TGTGCCAGCAAACATCAGGCCGGGGAGCTGTTTTTT	CASKHQAGELFF
NA	TRBV7-6	TRBJ2-1	TRBD1	TGTGCCAGCAGCCCGCGACAGGGTGGCAATGAGCAGTTCTTC	CASSPRQGGNEQFF
NA	TRBV27	TRBJ1-2	TRBD1	TGTGCCAGCAGTTCCAGACAGGGGGCATCTTATGGCTACACCTTC	CASSSRQGASYGYTF
NA	TRBV6-5	TRBJ1-1	NA	TGTGCCAGCAGCCCACAGCCTACCGGCGTATCCCTAGCTTTCTTT	CASSPQPTGVSLAFF
NA	TRBV29-1	TRBJ1-1	TRBD1	TGCAGCGCCCGCACAGGGGGCTCAGGGGTTAGCACTGAAGCTTTCTTT	CSARTGGSGVSTEAFF
few	TRBV21-1	TRBJ1-2	NA	TGTGCCAGCAGCAAAGAAACAGCAAGGCGCCCTAACTATGGCTACACCTTC	CASSKETARRPNYGYTF
NA	TRBV7-9	TRBJ1-5	NA	TGTGCCAGCAGCTCCACAGGGAATCAGCCCCAGCATTTT	CASSSTGNQPQHF
medium-sized	TRBV6-1	TRBJ2-3	TRBD2	TGTGCCAGCAGTGACCCAGCGGGAGAGGGAACAGATACGCAGTATTTT	CASSDPAGEGTDTQYF
NA	TRBV27	TRBJ2-5	NA	TGTGCCAGCAGTTCTTTGCTATCCTATCAAGAGACCCAGTACTTC	CASSSLLSYQETQYF
NA	TRBV18	TRBJ2-7	TRBD1	TGTGCCAGCTCACCAATGACAGGGGTCGAGCAGTACTTC	CASSPMTGVEQYF
NA	TRBV5-8	TRBJ1-1	NA	TGTGCCAGCAGCAGGAACAGGGTTTCTGAAGCTTTCTTT	CASSRNRVSEAFF
NA	TRBV10-2	TRBJ2-7	TRBD1	TGCGCCAGCAGTGAGTCGAGGACAGGGGTCGGGTCCTACGAGCAGTACTTC	CASSESRTGVGSYEQYF
once	TRBV30	TRBJ1-1	NA	TGTGCCTGGAGAATTCGATCGGGCACTGAAGCTTTCTTT	CAWRIRSGTEAFF
few	TRBV11-2	TRBJ1-4	TRBD1	TGTGCCAGCAGCTCAGGGACAGGCCTTAATGAAAAACTGTTTTTT	CASSSGTGLNEKLFF
NA	TRBV9	TRBJ2-3	NA	TGTGCCAGCAGCGTAGCATTTGGAGGGGTCACAGATACGCAGTATTTT	CASSVAFGGVTDTQYF
NA	TRBV7-2	TRBJ1-2	NA	TGTGCCAGCAGCTTATCCGCGGTTGGATATGGCTACACCTTC	CASSLSAVGYGYTF
NA	TRBV18	TRBJ2-7	TRBD1	TGTGCCAGCTCTCCCGGGACAGGGGGCGACGAGCAGTACTTC	CASSPGTGGDEQYF
NA	TRBV9	TRBJ1-3	NA	TGTGCCAGCAGCGTAGGTGAGGGCAGGTACTCTGGAAACACCATATATTTT	CASSVGEGRYSGNTIYF
NA	TRBV30	TRBJ2-2	NA	TGTGCCTGGAGTGTACTATCCGGGGAGCTGTTTTTT	CAWSVLSGELFF
NA	TRBV5-4	TRBJ2-5	TRBD2	TGTGCCAGCACCCTAGGGGGTAGCGGGGGAGAAGAGACCCAGTACTTC	CASTLGGSGGEETQYF
NA	TRBV19	TRBJ1-3	NA	TGTGCCAGTAGTTCCGGGGACACCATATATTTT	CASSSGDTIYF
NA	TRBV7-3	TRBJ2-7	NA	TGTGCCAGCAGCCTAGGGAAGGGGGAGCAGTACTTC	CASSLGKGEQYF
NA	TRBV6-1	TRBJ2-5	NA	TGTGCCAGTCAACGAGACACGTACCAAGAGACCCAGTACTTC	CASQRDTYQETQYF
NA	TRBV27	TRBJ1-2	TRBD1	TGTGCCAGCAGTGGAATCGTCAGGGGGCCGTTTGGGGGCTACACCTTC	CASSGIVRGPFGGYTF
NA	TRBV7-6	TRBJ2-1	TRBD2	TGTGCCAGCAGCTTACTAGCGGGAGGGCCGGATGAGCAGTTCTTC	CASSLLAGGPDEQFF
NA	TRBV4-1	TRBJ1-1	NA	TGCGCCAGCAGCCAAGCTATGCAGGGGATGACTGAAGCTTTCTTT	CASSQAMQGMTEAFF
NA	TRBV18	TRBJ1-2	NA	TGTGCCAGCTATGGGGGCGCGGGTGGCTACACCTTC	CASYGGAGGYTF
NA	TRBV5-6	TRBJ2-3	TRBD2	TGTGCCAGCAGCTTGCGACTAGCGGTGAGCACAGATACGCAGTATTTT	CASSLRLAVSTDTQYF
NA	TRBV5-6	TRBJ1-3	NA	TGTGCCAGCAGCTTGAGACAGCTGATCTCTGGAAACACCATATATTTT	CASSLRQLISGNTIYF
few	TRBV28	TRBJ1-1	NA	TGTGCCAGCAGCCTCCCACAGGGACCCATGAACACTGAAGCTTTCTTT	CASSLPQGPMNTEAFF
once	TRBV9	TRBJ2-7	NA	TGTGCCAGCAATTCCGACAAGAACTACGAGCAGTACTTC	CASNSDKNYEQYF
NA	TRBV28	TRBJ2-1	TRBD2	TGTGCCAGCAGTTTACCGGGTGCGGGAGGGCACGAGCAGTTCTTC	CASSLPGAGGHEQFF
NA	TRBV28	TRBJ2-2	TRBD2	TGTGCCAGCAGTTTATTGGGACTAGCGGGAGATAGCACCGGGGAGCTGTTTTTT	CASSLLGLAGDSTGELFF
NA	TRBV6-5	TRBJ1-5	TRBD1	TGTGCCAGCAGTTACAGACAGGGGGGTAGCAATCAGCCCCAGCATTTT	CASSYRQGGSNQPQHF
NA	TRBV6-5	TRBJ2-7	TRBD2	TGTGCCAGCAGTCGGAACGTAGCGGGAGGCGAGCAGTACTTC	CASSRNVAGGEQYF
NA	TRBV9	TRBJ1-6	TRBD1	TGTGCCAGCAAAAACGGTAGGGGGCTGATCTATAATTCACCCCTCCACTTT	CASKNGRGLIYNSPLHF